Detailed here is one T cell receptor beta chain. Its specificity is unknown. The CDR3 sequence is 15 residues long. Trimming removed 6 bases from V and 4 bases from J, with 16 bases in between. The germline V gene has CDR1 MNHEY and CDR2 SMNVEV (reference sequence). The entry originates in a study of T cell responses to AZD1222 COVID-19 vaccine. Points from the study as a whole: Repertoires were obtained solely post-peak T cell response.

Profiled with immunoSEQ multiplex PCR; TCRdb holds only in-frame clones, not every one. The table lists about 140,000 clones, approximately 90% of them singletons. The sequencing used peripheral blood, collected on day 0 of AZD1222 vaccination. The chain is built from TRBV27 and TRBJ1-5; D might be TRBD1 (5 bases). The TCR originated in an adult in good health. This CDR3 reads CASRVGTSANQPQHF. The CDR3 coding sequence is TGTGCCAGCAGGGTTGGGACGTCTGCTAATCAGCCCCAGCATTTT.